This is a list of T cell receptor beta chains from one sample in a study of blood T cell repertoires in COVID-19. Profiled with immunoSEQ multiplex PCR; TCRdb holds only in-frame clones, not every one. The profile shows 77,000 or so clones, roughly four fifths of them singletons. Sequenced material: peripheral blood. These receptors all come from a woman between 55 and 75 years old with acute or convalescent COVID-19. CDR3s include the opening cysteine and the closing phenylalanine or tryptophan. A D gene is named only where the DNA matches it firmly. Clone size is given for some rows only: seen once, a few or many times, or a class if the clone is expanded.

size: .; V: TRBV10-1; D: TRBD2; J: TRBJ2-7; CDR3: CASSERGLAIAEQYF; DNA: TGCGCCAGCAGTGAGAGGGGACTAGCGATCGCCGAGCAGTACTTC
size: .; V: TRBV28; D: .; J: TRBJ2-7; CDR3: CASSPPRTDKYF; DNA: TGTGCCAGCAGCCCGCCACGGACAGACAAGTACTTC
size: .; V: TRBV10-1; D: TRBD1; J: TRBJ2-3; CDR3: CASSERDRGTDTQYF; DNA: TGCGCCAGCAGTGAGAGAGACAGGGGCACAGATACGCAGTATTTT
size: .; V: TRBV6-4; D: .; J: TRBJ1-1; CDR3: CASSAWATGPGTEAFF; DNA: TGTGCCAGCAGTGCCTGGGCTACAGGGCCGGGCACTGAAGCTTTCTTT
size: .; V: TRBV12-5; D: TRBD1; J: TRBJ1-1; CDR3: CASGEGQSMNTEAFF; DNA: TGTGCTAGTGGTGAGGGACAGTCCATGAACACTGAAGCTTTCTTT
size: .; V: TRBV27; D: TRBD1; J: TRBJ1-6; CDR3: CASSLWDSNSPLHF; DNA: TGTGCCAGCAGTCTCTGGGACAGTAATTCACCCCTCCACTTT
size: .; V: TRBV2; D: TRBD1; J: TRBJ1-4; CDR3: CASSVDRAANEKLFF; DNA: TGTGCCAGCAGCGTCGACAGGGCCGCTAATGAAAAACTGTTTTTT
size: .; V: TRBV5-1; D: TRBD1; J: TRBJ2-7; CDR3: CASSFQQGVGEQYF; DNA: TGCGCCAGCAGCTTCCAACAGGGGGTGGGAGAGCAGTACTTC
size: .; V: TRBV7-8; D: .; J: TRBJ1-2; CDR3: CASSASRVDGYTF; DNA: TGTGCCAGCAGCGCCTCGAGGGTGGATGGCTACACCTTC
size: .; V: TRBV18; D: TRBD1; J: TRBJ1-1; CDR3: CASSGGTGAGTEAFF; DNA: TGTGCCAGCTCGGGCGGGACAGGGGCGGGCACTGAAGCTTTCTTT
size: .; V: TRBV29-1; D: TRBD1; J: TRBJ1-4; CDR3: CSVEDREKLFF; DNA: TGCAGCGTGGAGGACAGGGAAAAACTGTTTTTT
size: .; V: TRBV5-8; D: TRBD1; J: TRBJ2-7; CDR3: CASSPRTGGYEQYF; DNA: TGTGCCAGCAGCCCACGGACAGGGGGCTACGAGCAGTACTTC
size: few; V: TRBV15; D: .; J: TRBJ1-5; CDR3: CATSRAVGRVGNQPQHF; DNA: TGTGCCACCAGCAGAGCGGTTGGCAGGGTCGGCAATCAGCCCCAGCATTTT
size: .; V: TRBV6-5; D: TRBD1; J: TRBJ2-2; CDR3: CASSPLPGQGELFF; DNA: TGTGCCAGCAGCCCCCTTCCGGGACAGGGGGAGCTGTTTTTT
size: .; V: TRBV24-1; D: TRBD1; J: TRBJ1-1; CDR3: CATRDRGNTETFF; DNA: TGTGCCACCAGGGACAGGGGGAACACTGAAACTTTCTTT
size: .; V: TRBV19; D: TRBD1; J: TRBJ1-1; CDR3: CASGQGPGDSEAFF; DNA: TGTGCCAGTGGACAGGGGCCAGGAGACTCTGAAGCTTTCTTT
size: .; V: TRBV5-1; D: TRBD1; J: TRBJ2-2; CDR3: CASSDRQGGTGELFF; DNA: TGCGCCAGCAGCGACCGACAGGGGGGAACCGGGGAGCTGTTTTTT
size: .; V: TRBV5-1; D: TRBD1; J: TRBJ1-2; CDR3: CASSLSGTGGLWDYGYTF; DNA: TGCGCCAGCAGCTTGAGCGGGACAGGGGGCCTATGGGACTATGGCTACACCTTC
size: .; V: TRBV5-1; D: .; J: TRBJ1-3; CDR3: CASSLDGRGLGNTIYF; DNA: TGCGCCAGCAGCTTGGATGGTAGAGGCCTTGGAAACACCATATATTTT
size: .; V: TRBV21-1; D: .; J: TRBJ1-5; CDR3: CASSKVTGGGQPQHF; DNA: TGTGCCAGCAGCAAAGTGACAGGGGGCGGACAGCCCCAGCATTTT
size: .; V: TRBV30; D: .; J: TRBJ2-2; CDR3: CAWAGTTTGELFF; DNA: TGTGCCTGGGCCGGGACAACCACCGGGGAGCTGTTTTTT
size: .; V: TRBV30; D: .; J: TRBJ1-2; CDR3: CAWDWLYGYTF; DNA: TGTGCCTGGGATTGGCTCTATGGCTACACCTTC
size: .; V: TRBV11-2; D: .; J: TRBJ2-7; CDR3: CASSLTQASYEQYF; DNA: TGTGCCAGCAGCTTAACGCAGGCAAGCTACGAGCAGTACTTC
size: .; V: TRBV3-1/TRBV3-2; D: TRBD1; J: TRBJ1-2; CDR3: CASSRTGGDGYTF; DNA: TGTGCCAGCAGCCGGACAGGGGGAGATGGCTACACCTTC
size: .; V: TRBV2; D: .; J: TRBJ1-1; CDR3: CASSTTGNTEAFF; DNA: TGTGCCAGCAGTACTACAGGGAACACTGAAGCTTTCTTT
size: few; V: TRBV6-5; D: .; J: TRBJ1-2; CDR3: CASTPDGIYGYTF; DNA: TGTGCCAGCACCCCGGACGGGATCTATGGCTACACCTTC